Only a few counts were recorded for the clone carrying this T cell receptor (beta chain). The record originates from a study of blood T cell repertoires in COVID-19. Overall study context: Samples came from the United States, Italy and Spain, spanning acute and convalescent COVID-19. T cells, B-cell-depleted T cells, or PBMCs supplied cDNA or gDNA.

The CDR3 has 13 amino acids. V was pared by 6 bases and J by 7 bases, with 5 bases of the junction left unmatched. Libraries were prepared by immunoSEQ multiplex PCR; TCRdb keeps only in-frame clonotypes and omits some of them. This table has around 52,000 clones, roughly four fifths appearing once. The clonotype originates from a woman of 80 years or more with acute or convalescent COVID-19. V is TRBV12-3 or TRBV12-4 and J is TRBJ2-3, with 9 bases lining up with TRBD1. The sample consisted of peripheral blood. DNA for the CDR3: TGTGCCAGCAGATCACAGGGGGCAAATACGCAGTATTTT. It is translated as CASRSQGANTQYF.